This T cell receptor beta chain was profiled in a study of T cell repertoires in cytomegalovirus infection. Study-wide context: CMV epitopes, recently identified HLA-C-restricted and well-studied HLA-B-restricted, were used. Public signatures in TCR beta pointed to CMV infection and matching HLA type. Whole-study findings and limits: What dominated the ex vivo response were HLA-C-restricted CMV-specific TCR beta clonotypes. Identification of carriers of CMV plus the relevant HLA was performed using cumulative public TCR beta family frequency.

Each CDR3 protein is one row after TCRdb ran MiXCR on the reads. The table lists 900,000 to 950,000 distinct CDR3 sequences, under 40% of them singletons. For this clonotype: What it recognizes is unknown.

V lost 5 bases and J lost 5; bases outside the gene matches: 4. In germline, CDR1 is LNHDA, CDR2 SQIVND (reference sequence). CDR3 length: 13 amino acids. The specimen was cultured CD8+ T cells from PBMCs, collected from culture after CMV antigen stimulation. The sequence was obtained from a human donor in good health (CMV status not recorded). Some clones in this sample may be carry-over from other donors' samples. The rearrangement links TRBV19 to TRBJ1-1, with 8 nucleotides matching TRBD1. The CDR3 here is CASSARTGTEAFF. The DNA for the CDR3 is TGTGCCAGTAGTGCCCGGACAGGGACTGAAGCTTTCTTT.